This T cell receptor (beta chain) was captured by sequencing in a study of blood T cell repertoires in COVID-19. Study-wide context: PBMCs, B-cell-depleted T cells, or T cells were the source of the cDNA or gDNA that made up the material.

This CDR3 is built from 16 residues. Trimming removed 1 base at V and 5 bases at J, with 14 bases between. Germline-derived CDR1 and CDR2 are SEHNR and FQNEAQ (reference sequence). As originally analysed: Amplification of reference gene primers was used by the study to estimate nucleated cell counts. Method: immunoSEQ multiplex PCR; TCRdb's copy keeps in-frame clones and lacks some. V, J and clone size are taken as reported in that table, and D and trimming were inferred from the DNA itself. The data contain some 320,000 clones, about 91% of them singletons. Sequenced material: peripheral blood. The chain recombines TRBV7-9 with TRBJ1-4; D gene unclear. The receptor was isolated from a woman aged 25 to 39 who had recovered from COVID-19. CDR3 region: CASSLGDGGENEKLFF. In DNA, the CDR3 is TGTGCCAGCAGCTTAGGAGACGGAGGAGAGAATGAAAAACTGTTTTTT. Variable domain in full (rest from reference TRBV7-9 and TRBJ1-4): DTGVSQNPRHKITKRGQNVTFRCDPISEHNRLYWYRQTLGQGPEFLTYFQNEAQLEKSRLLSDRFSAERPKGSFSTLEIQRTEQGDSAMYLCASSLGDGGENEKLFFGSGTQLSVL.